This record concerns one TCR beta chain sequence. The count of this clonotype is one. The antigen it recognizes is unknown. No much larger clone exists at a distance of one base, and base qualities are not known. A single read makes a weak case. The data stem from a study of CD8 T cells in Susac syndrome (dated by TCRdb to between 2018 and 2020). Concerning the study at large: Among the Susac syndrome patients who were sequenced, clinically active disease was present in six and clinical remission was observed in 8 or 9. At blood withdrawal, Susac syndrome patients were therapy-naive, treated with corticosteroids (with IVIg additionally given to some), or treated with IVIg alone. The study used repertoire sequencing to test whether antigen drove CD8+ T cell activation and differentiation in Susac syndrome.

CDR1 and CDR2, looked up from the germline V gene (reference sequence), are LNHDA and SQIVND. Trimming costs V 6 bases and J 1 base, and their ends lie 8 bases apart. From cysteine to phenylalanine, the CDR3 is 13 amino acids long. Left in the record is the CDR3 DNA by itself, 39 bases read in frame from the first base. Peripheral blood CD8+ and CD4+ T cells from healthy donors, Susac syndrome patients and multiple sclerosis patients were profiled by high-throughput TCR beta sequencing. Recently defined diagnostic criteria for definite or probable disease were met by the Susac syndrome patients. Bulk CD8+ and CD4+ T cells were purified by magnetic negative isolation, whereas CD8+ TEMRA cells were enriched by FACS. Blood was collected in EDTA tubes and processed within 24 hours, with PBMCs isolated through density gradient centrifugation. PBMCs intended for TCR sequencing were frozen in liquid nitrogen and were later thawed in a 37 degrees C water bath. The sorted or isolated CD4+, CD8+ and CD8+ TEMRA cells had a purity of 90% or higher.

Here is what the overall study found, with its caveats: The number of individuals in the TCR sequencing and HLA analysis was acknowledged as relatively small. In patients with Susac syndrome, the CD4+ T cell repertoire showed no detectable clonal expansion.

RNA was extracted using the RNeasy kit, and roughly 0.5 to 1 microgram was reverse transcribed with random hexamers. TCR beta CDR3 regions were amplified with the immunoSEQ multiplex PCR assay covering 54 Vbeta and 13 Jbeta segments. PCR amplification bias was corrected by using a synthetic template baseline for primer optimization and computational correction. The study's own analysis went as follows. Reads were annotated to V, D and J genes according to IMGT and were analyzed with immunoSEQ Analyzer, with only productive sequences retained. Clonality was computed as one minus Shannon entropy normalized by log2 of the number of productive unique sequences. Public and private clones were assessed among the 100 most prevalent clones of each patient and control. Susac-specific clones were defined as absent from healthy and MS cohorts, some 1,000 published viral clones and other ImmuneACCESS disease sequences. TCRdb trimmed the raw reads at Q25, called clones with MiXCR and kept productive beta chains. Identical CDR3 proteins give one entry, which carries the most common genes and DNA. Here the V and J calls rest on TCRdb's processing, not on the authors' analysis. The sample data list some 110,000 distinct CDR3 sequences, and roughly 95% of these were observed just once. The ten largest account for roughly 0.13% of the sample.

Sequenced input: CD4+ T cells from PBMCs. The source of this sequence is a human donor with Susac syndrome. This sequence uses TRBV19 and TRBJ2-3, with no confident D gene call. The CDR3 reads CASRPPRTDTQYF. DNA sequence: TGTGCCAGTAGGCCCCCTCGCACAGATACGCAGTATTTT.